The 20 T cell receptor beta chains below all came from one sample that was sequenced in a study of radiotherapy plus CTLA-4 blockade in lung cancer. Only in-frame clones appear in the TCRdb table, and some are missing; sequencing was by immunoSEQ multiplex PCR. Of about 98,000 clones in the sample, 80% to 85% are singletons; the top ten hold around 3%. The specimen was peripheral blood, collected from a patient treated with radiotherapy plus ipilimumab. The receptor set was obtained from a human donor with non-small cell lung cancer who had a partial response to radiotherapy plus ipilimumab.

The chain couples TRBV13 to TRBJ2-1; D not certain. Germline values: CDR1 PRHDT, CDR2 FYEKMQ (reference sequence). The length of the CDR3 is 13 residues. V was cut by 7 bases and J by 4 bases, with 11 bases left in between. This CDR3 is CASTQRQYNEQFF. The CDR3 DNA is TGTGCCAGCACGCAACGCCAGTACAATGAGCAGTTCTTC.

The chain carries TRBV9 and TRBJ2-5, with D perhaps TRBD2 (5 bases). The germline V gene encodes CDR1 SGDLS and CDR2 YYNGEE. CDR3 length: 15 amino acids. Trimming cost V 0 bases and J 6 bases, with 15 bases left between them. CDR3 DNA sequence: TGTGCCAGCAGCGTAGGGAGCGGTAGTGCTAAGACCCAGTACTTC. As protein: CASSVGSGSAKTQYF.

The gene calls are TRBV19 and TRBJ1-5; possibly TRBD1 for D (6 bases). Trimming cost V 3 bases and J 1 base, with 16 bases left between them. The CDR3 is 17 amino acids. CDR1 LNHDA and CDR2 SQIVND come from the germline V gene (reference sequence). The CDR3 DNA reads TGTGCCAGTAGTATGGATCGGGGGGCGCAGAGCAATCAGCCCCAGCATTTT. Amino acids: CASSMDRGAQSNQPQHF.

The V call is TRBV7-3, the J call TRBJ2-7; 9 bases map to TRBD2. This CDR3 has 17 amino acids. Per germline, CDR1 SGHTA and CDR2 FQGTGA. J lost 7 bases, V lost 5 bases, and 18 bases had no gene match. CDR3 nucleotides: TGTGCCAGCAGCCCGGGCGGGGCTAGCGGGACCCTGGGGGAGCAGTACTTC. It is translated as CASSPGGASGTLGEQYF.

For this clone: One end of the junction does not line up with germline, which may come from a read error. The chain carries TRBV7-3 and TRBJ2-6; 7 bases match TRBD2. The CDR3 consists of 15 residues. The germline V gene encodes CDR1 SGHTA and CDR2 FQGTGA. The CDR3 coding sequence is TGTGCCAGCAGCTTAATAGCGGGTGGGGGCAACGTCCTGACTTTC. This gives the protein CASSLIAGGGNVLTF.

This clone was observed a handful of times. The V and J genes are TRBV6-5 and TRBJ1-5; no firm D call. Germline loops: CDR1 MNHEY, CDR2 SVGAGI. CDR3 size: 13 residues. Trimming cost V 2 bases and J 6 bases, with 8 bases left between them. Here the CDR3 DNA reads TGTGCCAGCAGTTACGTCGGTAGTCAGCCCCAGCATTTT. It encodes CASSYVGSQPQHF.

The J gene is TRBJ1-1, the V gene TRBV6-5; maybe TRBD1 (6 bases). The V gene's germline CDR1 is MNHEY and CDR2 SVGAGI. Deletions cut 6 bases from V and 7 bases from J, with 15 bases between. The CDR3 is 13 amino acids. CDR3 nucleotide sequence: TGTGCCAGCAGCTACAACAGGGAGAGTGAAGCTTTCTTT. This encodes CASSYNRESEAFF.

The chain employs TRBV10-3 and TRBJ2-7; 12 positions match TRBD2. CDR1 is ENHRY and CDR2 is SYGVKD in the germline V gene. The ends lost 4 bases at V and 2 bases at J; junction bases unmatched: 3. CDR3 size: 15 residues. CDR3 loop: CAISVTSGSPYEQYF. The CDR3 DNA is TGTGCCATCAGTGTGACTAGCGGGAGCCCCTACGAGCAGTACTTC.

This rearrangement joins TRBV4-2 to TRBJ2-7; 9 nucleotides match TRBD1. The junction had 8 bases not matched to a gene; V was cut back by 6 bases and J by 2 bases. Germline CDR1 reads LGHNA; CDR2 reads YNFKEQ. This CDR3 has 15 amino acids. The CDR3 sequence: CASSLEQGAPYEQYF. CDR3 DNA sequence: TGTGCCAGCAGTCTTGAACAGGGGGCGCCCTACGAGCAGTACTTC.

This rearrangement joins TRBV18 to TRBJ1-3; TRBD1 might be the D (5 bases). Germline CDR1 KGHSH, CDR2 LQKENI. The length of the CDR3 is 15 residues. The V end was cut by 6 bases, the J end by 1 base, with 13 bases between. CDR3 DNA sequence: TGTGCCAGCTCCCCCTTCTCAGGGTCTGGAAACACCATATATTTT. Translated: CASSPFSGSGNTIYF.

This clone came up a few times. The chain joins TRBV27 to TRBJ2-5, with 8 positions matching TRBD2. CDR1 is MNHEY and CDR2 is SMNVEV in the germline V gene (reference sequence). Trimming cost V 6 bases and J 5 bases; bases outside gene matches: 5. CDR3 length: 13 residues. CDR3 nucleotides: TGTGCCAGCAGAGCGGGAGCGGATGAGACCCAGTACTTC. The encoded protein is CASRAGADETQYF.

This chain joins TRBV28 and TRBJ2-3; 9 nucleotides agree with TRBD2. Germline lookup yields CDR1 MDHEN and CDR2 SYDVKM. V lost 4 bases and J lost 3; bases outside the gene matches: 2. The CDR3 spans 14 residues. In nucleotides, the CDR3 is TGTGCCAGCAGTTACGCGGGAGGGACAGATACGCAGTATTTT. Its protein product is CASSYAGGTDTQYF. The variable domain in full, with the rest retrieved from reference TRBV28 and TRBJ2-3, is DVKVTQSSRYLVKRTGEKVFLECVQDMDHENMFWYRQDPGLGLRLIYFSYDVKMKEKGDIPEGYSVSREKKERFSLILESASTNQTSMYLCASSYAGGTDTQYFGPGTRLTVL.

Remarks on this clone: The junction shows a germline mismatch at one end, possibly a read error. V gene TRBV19 combines with J gene TRBJ2-2; D is uncertain. Germline CDR1 LNHDA, CDR2 SQIVND (reference sequence). CDR3 size: 11 residues. Here the CDR3 reads CVSGYTGELFF. CDR3 DNA: TGCGTCTCAGGATACACCGGGGAGCTGTTTTTT.

This chain uses TRBV30 with TRBJ2-7, with 9 bases lining up with TRBD1. Germline CDR1 reads GTSNPN; CDR2 reads SVGIG (reference sequence). The CDR3 has 14 residues. V lost 6 bases and J lost 4; bases outside the gene matches: 10. The CDR3 coding sequence is TGTGCCTGCCAGGTGCGGACAGGGGCATACGAGCAGTACTTC. Encoded protein: CACQVRTGAYEQYF.

The J gene is TRBJ2-6, the V gene TRBV25-1; D unresolved. There are 18 residues in the CDR3. Trimming took 5 bases from V and 0 from J, leaving 17 bases between them. Germline V lookup: CDR1 MGHDK, CDR2 SYGVNS. The CDR3 sequence: CASSTEKRQISGANVLTF. The CDR3 coding sequence is TGTGCCAGCAGTACTGAGAAACGACAAATCTCTGGGGCCAACGTCCTGACTTTC.

The rearrangement links TRBV9 to TRBJ2-1; TRBD2 aligns across 8 bases. The CDR3 length is 15 residues. Germline CDR1 reads SGDLS; CDR2 reads YYNGEE. Trimming removed 2 bases from V and 7 bases from J; junction bases left unmatched: 8. The CDR3 region has the DNA TGTGCCAGCAGCGTCCAAGCGGGAGCGAGGAATGAGCAGTTCTTC. It yields the protein CASSVQAGARNEQFF.

A few counts support this clone. This rearrangement joins TRBV2 to TRBJ1-3; weak D call: TRBD1 (6 bases). The CDR3 length is 15 residues. The V gene lost 4 bases and the J gene lost 1 base, with 11 bases spanning the gap. CDR1 and CDR2 from the germline V gene are SNHLY and FYNNEI. The CDR3 is CASSVPQGSGNTIYF. CDR3 sequence (DNA): TGTGCCAGCAGTGTTCCGCAGGGGTCTGGAAACACCATATATTTT.

The J gene is TRBJ2-3, the V gene TRBV7-9, with 8 bases aligning to TRBD2. V lost 1 base and J lost 6; bases outside the gene matches: 3. Germline CDR1 reads SEHNR; CDR2 reads FQNEAQ (reference sequence). The length of the CDR3 is 14 residues. The CDR3 spells CASSLGSGSDTQYF. Here the CDR3 DNA reads TGTGCCAGCAGCTTAGGGAGCGGGAGCGATACGCAGTATTTT.

This clone has a handful of counts. The chain joins TRBV5-4 to TRBJ2-3; 8 bases agree with TRBD2. V lost 4 bases and J lost 1; bases outside the gene matches: 11. CDR3 size: 17 residues. Germline lookup yields CDR1 SGHNT and CDR2 YYREEE (reference sequence). The CDR3 DNA sequence: TGTGCCAGCAGCCGGAAATATACACTAGCGGGCACAGATACGCAGTATTTT. It codes for CASSRKYTLAGTDTQYF.

This chain links TRBV27 with TRBJ2-1; D perhaps matches TRBD1 (6 bases). This CDR3 has 15 amino acids. CDR1 is MNHEY and CDR2 is SMNVEV in the germline V gene (reference sequence). The ends were cut back, 6 bases at V and 9 bases at J, with 21 bases in the middle. CDR3 nucleotide sequence: TGTGCCAGCAGCCTGGGGGCGCTGAGATCCCGTGAGCAGTTCTTC. Protein product: CASSLGALRSREQFF.